This T cell receptor (beta chain) was recovered during a study of T-cell reconstitution after alpha-beta-depleted transplantation in children. A library of TCRbeta sequences, prepared with unique molecular identifiers, was generated. TCRdb passed the PCR reads through MiXCR, listing each CDR3 protein once. The sample has approximately 210,000 distinct CDR3 sequences, about 14% seen once. Germline assignment: CDR1 SEHNR and CDR2 FQNEAQ (reference sequence). The CDR3 is made up of 13 amino acids. V gave up 4 bases and J gave up 4 bases, with 9 bases separating them. This clonotype was detected ten times or more.

The receptor was derived from a human donor who donated a stem cell graft to a child with acute lymphoblastic leukemia. The material was PBMCs from the stem cell graft donor, obtained from the stem cell graft. This chain joins TRBV7-9 and TRBJ2-3; D is undetermined. The CDR3 here is CASSSEIPDTQYF. The CDR3 nucleotides read TGTGCCAGCAGCTCGGAGATCCCAGATACGCAGTATTTT.